A selection of T cell receptor beta chains follows, all from one sample in a study of graft-versus-host responses after intestinal transplantation. Which antigens these TCRs recognize remains unknown. Data came from immunoSEQ multiplex PCR; TCRdb stores just in-frame clones and leaves some out. Here the sample spans tens of thousands of clones, roughly 91% being singletons. Sequenced material: unstimulated CD8+ T cells sorted from spleen or lymph node cells, taken before intestinal transplant. All receptors come from a human donor who received an intestinal transplant. Both conserved end residues are part of each CDR3. The D gene is left open where the match is weak. Not all rows give a size; the values are once, few, many and, for expanded clones, a class.

TRBJ1-2 NA TRBV9 NA TGTGCCAGCAGCGTAGTTGACAGCCCCAACTATGGCTACACCTTC CASSVVDSPNYGYTF
TRBJ1-2 NA TRBV19 NA TGTGCCAGTAGTATTGGGAGTGGCTACACCTTC CASSIGSGYTF
TRBJ2-1 NA TRBV30 NA TGTGCCTGGAACCAGGGGTCTCCCTCCTACAATGAGCAGTTCTTC CAWNQGSPSYNEQFF
TRBJ2-7 TRBD2 TRBV9 NA TGTGCCAGCAGCGGGGGACTAGCGGGCTACGGGCAGTACTTC CASSGGLAGYGQYF
TRBJ1-1 NA TRBV30 NA TGTGCCTGGAGTGTGGCACACCTGAACACTGAAGCTTTCTTT CAWSVAHLNTEAFF
TRBJ2-3 TRBD2 TRBV7-9 NA TGTGCCAGCAGCTTCTTGGCGGGGGGAGATACGCAGTATTTT CASSFLAGGDTQYF
TRBJ2-3 TRBD2 TRBV9 NA TGTGCCAGCAGCTCCCTAGCGGGGGCTGCTAGCACAGATACGCAGTATTTT CASSSLAGAASTDTQYF
TRBJ2-3 NA TRBV7-8 NA TGTGCCAGCAGCGGAGGGAACGCAGATACGCAGTATTTT CASSGGNADTQYF
TRBJ2-2 NA TRBV7-9 NA TGTGCCAGCAGCTTAGGGAGGCTTGAGGACACCGGGGAGCTGTTTTTT CASSLGRLEDTGELFF
TRBJ2-7 NA TRBV6-5 NA TGTGCCAGCGCGGACGGGAGCTCCTACGAGCAGTACTTC CASADGSSYEQYF
TRBJ2-7 TRBD2 TRBV10-3 NA TGTGCCATCAGTGTGGGCGGGGGGGCCCAGAACGAGCAGTACTTC CAISVGGGAQNEQYF
TRBJ1-1 NA TRBV2 NA TGTGCCAGCAGTGAAGGCCCTAAATGGAACACTGAAGCTTTCTTT CASSEGPKWNTEAFF
TRBJ2-3 TRBD2 TRBV6-6 NA TGTGCCAGCAGACCTTTAGCGGGGGGGCCAGCAGATACGCAGTATTTT CASRPLAGGPADTQYF
TRBJ1-3 NA TRBV4-1 NA TGCGCCAGCAGCCAAGTCACAGGAGGAAACACCATATATTTT CASSQVTGGNTIYF
TRBJ1-6 TRBD1 TRBV5-4 once TGTGCCAGCAGCCTGGGACAGGGACGATCACCCCTCCACTTT CASSLGQGRSPLHF
TRBJ1-2 TRBD1 TRBV29-1 NA TGCAGCGTTGAGGAACTAGACAGGGGGTTCGTCAGCTACACCTTC CSVEELDRGFVSYTF
TRBJ2-1 NA TRBV13 NA TGTGCCAGCAGCCCCCCGGGGTACCAGAGCTCCTACAATGAGCAGTTCTTC CASSPPGYQSSYNEQFF
TRBJ1-2 NA TRBV29-1 NA TGCAGCGTTGAAGGAGGGTATGGCTACACCTTC CSVEGGYGYTF
TRBJ1-3 TRBD1 TRBV7-9 NA TGTGCCAGCAGCCATTTGGACAGGGGAGGAAACACCATATATTTT CASSHLDRGGNTIYF
TRBJ2-7 NA TRBV5-1 NA TGCGCCAGCAGCTTGATCGACACCTACGAGCAGTACTTC CASSLIDTYEQYF
TRBJ2-1 TRBD1 TRBV6-6 NA TGTGCCAGCAGTTACCTAGACAGGGGAAAACACAATGAGCAGTTCTTC CASSYLDRGKHNEQFF
TRBJ2-5 NA TRBV4-1 NA TGCGCCAGCAGCCACCTTGAAGAGACCCAGTACTTC CASSHLEETQYF
TRBJ1-1 NA TRBV27 NA TGTGCCAGCAGTTTAGTCGTGAACACTGAAGCTTTCTTT CASSLVVNTEAFF
TRBJ2-3 TRBD2 TRBV29-1 NA TGCAGCGTTGAAGATCTAGCGGGGGGGTCGAATTATCAGTATTTT CSVEDLAGGSNYQYF
TRBJ2-7 NA TRBV2 few TGTGCCAGCAGTTCTAACGAGCAGTACTTC CASSSNEQYF
TRBJ1-1 NA TRBV7-8 NA TGTGCCAGCAGCTCCTCCTGGGGCACTAAAAACACTGAAGCTTTCTTT CASSSSWGTKNTEAFF
TRBJ1-1 NA TRBV7-9 NA TGTGCCAGCAGCGTCAGTCTTGAAGCTTTCTTT CASSVSLEAFF
TRBJ1-1 TRBD1 TRBV13 NA TGTGCCAGCAGCTTAGGATTAGGGACAGATGACACTGAAGCTTTCTTT CASSLGLGTDDTEAFF
TRBJ1-2 TRBD1 TRBV4-3 NA TGCGCCAGCAGCCAAGGATACAGGGGTCGTGACTACACCTTC CASSQGYRGRDYTF
TRBJ2-1 TRBD2 TRBV7-9 NA TGTGCCAGCAGCTTAGGGCCGACTAGCGGACTCTACAATGAGCAGTTCTTC CASSLGPTSGLYNEQFF
TRBJ2-5 TRBD2 TRBV10-1 NA TGCGCCAGCAGTGAGTCGTGGTCCGGGGGGAGAGAGACCCAGTACTTC CASSESWSGGRETQYF
TRBJ1-5 NA TRBV7-7 NA TGTGCCAGCAGCTTAGTTTTTGGGACATACAAGAATCAGCCCCAGCATTTT CASSLVFGTYKNQPQHF
TRBJ2-7 NA TRBV11-2 NA TGTGCCAGCAGCTTAGTAGTGCAGGGGAACTACGAGCAGTACTTC CASSLVVQGNYEQYF
TRBJ2-1 TRBD2 TRBV9 once TGTGCCAGCAGCGTGGCGACTAGCGGTCTTTCCTCCTACAATGAGCAGTTCTTC CASSVATSGLSSYNEQFF
TRBJ2-7 NA TRBV7-6 NA TGTGCCAGCAGCTTAACGGACACGACCTACGAGCAGTACTTC CASSLTDTTYEQYF
TRBJ1-6 NA TRBV4-3 NA TGCGCCAGCAGCCAAGATGATGCAGCGAGCTCCTATAATTCACCCCTCCACTTT CASSQDDAASSYNSPLHF
TRBJ2-3 TRBD2 TRBV10-3 NA TGTGCCATCAGTGGGCTAGCGGGGGACTCCGATACGCAGTATTTT CAISGLAGDSDTQYF
TRBJ1-2 NA TRBV9 NA TGTGCCAGCCGGGCACCCCTGGACGGTGGAGGGAACACCTTC CASRAPLDGGGNTF
TRBJ2-3 NA TRBV7-9 NA TGTGCCAGCAGCCCAATGGACAGAAGCACAGATACGCAGTATTTT CASSPMDRSTDTQYF
TRBJ2-2 NA TRBV27 NA TGTGCCAGCAGTTTACCCCGGACCGGGGAGCTGTTTTTT CASSLPRTGELFF
TRBJ1-2 NA TRBV19 NA TGTGCCAGTAGTATAGCGGGGGGGGAAGACTACACCTTC CASSIAGGEDYTF
TRBJ1-2 NA TRBV27 NA TGTGCCAGCAGTTTATCTGTCAGGTACTACTATGGCTACACCTTC CASSLSVRYYYGYTF
TRBJ1-1 NA TRBV19 NA TGTGCCAGTAGTACGACAGTGAACACTGAAGCTTTCTTT CASSTTVNTEAFF
TRBJ1-4 NA TRBV19 NA TGTGCCAGTAGTATACAGGCTGCAACTAATGAAAAACTGTTTTTT CASSIQAATNEKLFF
TRBJ2-7 TRBD1 TRBV27 NA TGTGCCAGCAGTTCTGACTCCGGGACAGTTTTGGACGAGCAGTACTTC CASSSDSGTVLDEQYF
TRBJ1-3 NA TRBV5-1 NA TGCGCCAGCAGCTCGGACGGGAGCTCTGGAAACACCATATATTTT CASSSDGSSGNTIYF
TRBJ2-7 TRBD1 TRBV9 NA TGTGCCAGCAGCGGAGACGGGACAGCTAACGAGCAGTACTTC CASSGDGTANEQYF
TRBJ1-2 NA TRBV10-1 NA TGCGCCAGCAGCCCCGACACCGTTAGCTACACCTTC CASSPDTVSYTF